This TCR beta chain was captured in a study of high-grade serous ovarian cancer treatment subgroups. TCRdb keeps only in-frame clones here, not all; method: immunoSEQ multiplex PCR. The table has 4,900 or so clones, around 75% seen once. A remark on this clone: Its matching antigen is unknown.

Tumor samples were obtained before definitive surgery or chemotherapy. The ends were cut back, 6 bases at V and 8 bases at J, with 16 bases in the middle. Germline CDR1 MDHEN, CDR2 SYDVKM. The CDR3 length is 13 residues. Study-level findings and limits: TCR relatedness rose with neoantigen level and trended with mutation load.

The receptor's source is a human patient with high-grade serous ovarian cancer. The chain has TRBV28 and TRBJ1-2, with a weak D call TRBD1 (5 bases). Sample: tumor tissue. CDR3 in amino acids: CASSSGKPRGYTF. CDR3 DNA sequence: TGTGCCAGCAGCTCAGGGAAGCCGCGAGGCTACACCTTC.